This T cell receptor beta chain was recorded in a study of shared clonotypes between healthy human individuals. Clones were sequenced by immunoSEQ multiplex PCR, and TCRdb holds only the in-frame ones, with some missing. The table has some 450,000 clones, 60% to 80% seen once. In this sample, this clone turned up many times. V lost 3 bases and J 3 bases, leaving 26 bases between the germline ends. This CDR3 has 19 amino acids. The V gene's germline CDR1 is LNHDA and CDR2 SQIVND (reference sequence). Donors, without exception, were Caucasian adults residing in Nashville, Tennessee. The gene calls are TRBV19 and TRBJ1-2; D gene ambiguous. The specimen was PBMCs. The source of this sequence is a middle-aged woman in good health. Some clones in this sample may be carry-over from other donors' samples. The CDR3 DNA is TGTGCCAGTAGTATGAGTTTTAGACTCACCCAACCTAGGGACTATGGCTACACCTTC. The encoded protein is CASSMSFRLTQPRDYGYTF.